Presented here are 15 T cell receptor beta chains from one specimen sequenced in a study of cytomegalovirus exposure and HLA in healthy donors. Use of 60 Vbeta and 13 Jbeta primers characterized the PCR. TCRdb keeps only in-frame clones here, not all; method: immunoSEQ multiplex PCR. Here the sample table reports about 150,000 clones. Sequenced: PBMCs. The origin of the receptors is a woman aged 50 to 60 in good health and CMV-seronegative.

This chain joins TRBV6-5 and TRBJ2-7, with D possibly being TRBD1 (6 bases). V gave up 0 bases and J gave up 4 bases, with 13 bases separating them. The CDR3 is 15 amino acids. Germline loops: CDR1 MNHEY, CDR2 SVGAGI. The CDR3 reads CASSYSGRGVYEQYF. CDR3 nucleotides: TGTGCCAGCAGTTACTCGGGCAGGGGTGTATACGAGCAGTACTTC.

The V and J genes are TRBV2 and TRBJ2-3; 9 bases line up with TRBD2. The CDR3 spans 14 residues. Germline CDR1 and CDR2: SNHLY and FYNNEI. With 8 bases clipped from V and 2 bases from J, the junction kept 5 bases outside the gene matches. The CDR3 DNA follows: TGTGCCAGCCCGCGCGGGGGGGCCACAGATACGCAGTATTTT. Encoded protein: CASPRGGATDTQYF.

The V and J genes are TRBV7-8 and TRBJ1-1; D remains ambiguous. This CDR3 spans 15 amino acids. The V end was cut by 4 bases, the J end by 4 bases, with 16 bases between. CDR1 SGHVS and CDR2 FQNEAQ come from the germline V gene. The CDR3 protein is CASSSRRGSPTEAFF. In nucleotides, the CDR3 is TGTGCCAGCAGCTCCCGACGAGGGAGCCCCACTGAAGCTTTCTTT.

The rearrangement links TRBV13 to TRBJ2-2, with 12 bases that match TRBD2. The J segment lost 8 bases and the V segment lost 4 bases, leaving 8 bases of the junction unmatched. CDR3 length: 16 amino acids. The germline V gene encodes CDR1 PRHDT and CDR2 FYEKMQ (reference sequence). CDR3 DNA sequence: TGTGCCAGCAGCTCTAGCGGGAGGGCCGTATCGGGGGAGCTGTTTTTT. It is translated as CASSSSGRAVSGELFF.

The rearrangement uses TRBV6-1 and TRBJ1-2, with D possibly TRBD1 on 6 matching bases. V lost 8 bases and J lost 2, with 12 bases in between. Germline values: CDR1 MNHNS, CDR2 SASEGT. CDR3 length: 13 residues. The CDR3 region has the DNA TGTGCCAGCCTGAGCGACAGGAACTATGGCTACACCTTC. Protein product: CASLSDRNYGYTF.

The V and J genes are TRBV20-1 and TRBJ1-2; no clear D. The CDR3 spans 11 residues. Germline-derived CDR1 and CDR2 are DFQATT and SNEGSKA (reference sequence). Trimming cost V 4 bases and J 4 bases, with 7 bases left between them. DNA of the CDR3: TGCAGTGCTATCCTTAGCTATGGCTACACCTTC. Translation: CSAILSYGYTF.

The chain links TRBV5-1 to TRBJ2-3; D is unresolved. Trimming removed 0 bases at V and 0 bases at J, with 5 bases between. Per germline, CDR1 SGHRS and CDR2 YFSETQ. The CDR3 sequence is 14 residues long. As DNA, the CDR3 is TGCGCCAGCAGCTTGGACAGAAGCACAGATACGCAGTATTTT. This translates into CASSLDRSTDTQYF.

The chain recombines TRBV7-3 with TRBJ2-7; D perhaps matches TRBD1 (6 bases). Germline CDR1 is SGHTA and CDR2 is FQGTGA. There are 14 residues in the CDR3. Trimming pared 2 bases from V and 2 bases from J, leaving 10 bases between. The DNA for the CDR3 is TGTGCCAGCAGCTTACCCGGGACAACCTACGAGCAGTACTTC. Protein product: CASSLPGTTYEQYF.

V is TRBV28 and J is TRBJ2-1; TRBD2 aligns across 8 bases. Unmatched junction bases numbered 8, after V lost 7 bases and J lost 6 bases. This CDR3 has 14 residues. CDR1 MDHEN and CDR2 SYDVKM come from the germline V gene. This CDR3 reads CASTLTSARNEQFF. The DNA for the CDR3 is TGTGCCAGCACCCTGACTAGCGCGCGCAATGAGCAGTTCTTC.

This chain links TRBV4-2 with TRBJ2-1; D is perhaps TRBD2 (6 bases). V was clipped by 3 bases and J by 2 bases, with 14 bases between them. The germline V gene encodes CDR1 LGHNA and CDR2 YNFKEQ. This CDR3 comprises 16 residues. The CDR3: CASSQDPGVTYNEQFF. The CDR3 DNA follows: TGTGCCAGCAGCCAGGACCCGGGGGTAACCTACAATGAGCAGTTCTTC.

The chain links TRBV5-6 to TRBJ2-2; maybe TRBD2 (6 bases). Trimming removed 3 bases at V and 1 base at J, with 7 bases between. This CDR3 contains 14 residues. CDR1 SGHDT and CDR2 YYEEEE come from the germline V gene. The CDR3 reads CASSSGVNTGELFF. The CDR3, as DNA: TGTGCCAGCAGCTCGGGAGTGAACACCGGGGAGCTGTTTTTT.

The V gene is TRBV20-1, the J gene TRBJ2-7, with D hard to call. The CDR3 extends over 11 amino acids. The V end lost 6 bases, the J end lost 4 bases, and 10 bases lay between the germline ends. Germline-derived CDR1 and CDR2 are DFQATT and SNEGSKA (reference sequence). Here the CDR3 reads CSAERAYEQYF. The CDR3 bases are TGCAGTGCCGAGAGAGCTTACGAGCAGTACTTC.

The gene calls are TRBV5-1 and TRBJ2-1; D not resolved. The CDR3 covers 17 residues. Germline V gene sequence: CDR1 SGHRS, CDR2 YFSETQ. V lost 0 bases and J 5 bases, leaving 18 bases between the germline ends. CDR3 nucleotide sequence: TGCGCCAGCAGCTTGGGGTTGGTACTTCAGCAGGACAATGAGCAGTTCTTC. As protein: CASSLGLVLQQDNEQFF.

The rearrangement links TRBV5-5 to TRBJ2-1, with 10 bases that match TRBD1. The CDR3 runs 15 residues. Per the germline V gene, CDR1 is SGHKS and CDR2 is YYEKEE (reference sequence). V trimming: 4 bases; J trimming: 2 bases; junction bases outside the gene matches: 3. The CDR3 bases are TGTGCCAGCAGCGTGGGACAGGGGACCTACAATGAGCAGTTCTTC. As protein: CASSVGQGTYNEQFF.

The chain links TRBV11-1 to TRBJ2-3, with 11 bases fitting TRBD2. This CDR3 is built from 15 residues. Per germline, CDR1 SGHAT and CDR2 FQDESV (reference sequence). With V trimmed by 5 bases and J by 5 bases, 6 bases remained unmatched. CDR3: CASSHSGRAGDTQYF. The CDR3 region has the DNA TGTGCCAGCAGCCATAGCGGGAGGGCCGGAGATACGCAGTATTTT.